This T cell receptor (beta chain) was found in a study of T-cell reconstitution after alpha-beta-depleted transplantation in children. Study-level findings and limits: The origin of high day-60 TCRbeta diversity in some patients lay in surviving recipient T cells and thymic progenitors. T-cell counts and diversity at one year following transplant were attributed mainly to newly produced T cells. Reportedly, roughly two months post-transplant, alpha-beta T cells arose from several hundred expanded graft clones.

Of note for this clonotype: Its antigen remains unidentified.

As it was prepared, the TCRbeta library received unique molecular identifiers. TCRdb processed the PCR reads anew with MiXCR; each CDR3 protein has one entry. The table has more than 500,000 distinct CDR3 sequences, 10% to 12% seen once; the top ten hold about 14%. This CDR3 region has 15 residues. The V gene end was trimmed by 4 bases and the J gene end by 0 bases; junction bases not matched to a gene: 6. Germline CDR1 is SGHRS and CDR2 is YFSETQ. This specimen consisted of PBMCs, mostly from graft donor cells, obtained 180 days after TCRalphabeta/CD19-depleted stem cell transplant. The J gene is TRBJ2-7, the V gene TRBV5-1; 8 nucleotides match TRBD2. This sequence was found in a female patient aged 2-10 years who had a stem cell transplant for aplastic anemia, so the T cells may come from the graft donor. CDR3 loop: CASSATSVSSYEQYF. In DNA form, the CDR3 reads TGCGCCAGCAGCGCGACTAGCGTTAGCTCCTACGAGCAGTACTTC.